Listed here are 14 T cell receptor beta chains from one sample, sequenced in a study of cytomegalovirus exposure and HLA in healthy donors. PCR employed 60 Vbeta and 13 Jbeta primers. Method: immunoSEQ multiplex PCR; TCRdb's copy keeps in-frame clones and lacks some. The sample lists about 180,000 clones; roughly 80% were seen once. The specimen was PBMCs. Every receptor here comes from a man in his late teens or twenties in good health and CMV-seronegative.

This clone was found once. The genes are TRBV7-9 and TRBJ2-2; 8 bases fit TRBD2. The J segment lost 3 bases and the V segment lost 2 bases, leaving 2 bases of the junction unmatched. From germline, CDR1 is SEHNR and CDR2 FQNEAQ (reference sequence). CDR3 length: 15 amino acids. The CDR3 region is CASSLKREYTGELFF. Written as DNA, the CDR3 is TGTGCCAGCAGCTTAAAGCGGGAGTACACCGGGGAGCTGTTTTTT. Full variable domain (outside the CDR3, taken from reference TRBV7-9 and TRBJ2-2): DTGVSQNPRHKITKRGQNVTFRCDPISEHNRLYWYRQTLGQGPEFLTYFQNEAQLEKSRLLSDRFSAERPKGSFSTLEIQRTEQGDSAMYLCASSLKREYTGELFFGEGSRLTVL.

The chain has TRBV5-5 and TRBJ2-3; TRBD1 matches at 10 bases. The length of the CDR3 is 17 residues. Germline values: CDR1 SGHKS, CDR2 YYEKEE (reference sequence). V was pared by 2 bases and J by 3 bases, with 9 bases of the junction left unmatched. CDR3 nucleotides: TGTGCCAGCAGCTTTGCCGGGACAGGGGCCCGGACAGATACGCAGTATTTT. Translation: CASSFAGTGARTDTQYF.

The chain employs TRBV19 and TRBJ1-6, with a weak D call TRBD1 (6 bases). Germline assignment: CDR1 LNHDA and CDR2 SQIVND (reference sequence). The CDR3 consists of 18 residues. V was trimmed by 4 bases and J by 8 bases, leaving 24 bases between them. CDR3 region: CASSTLRDNRMEDSPLHF. As DNA, the CDR3 is TGTGCCAGTAGTACGCTCCGGGACAATCGCATGGAGGATTCACCCCTCCACTTT.

V is TRBV15 and J is TRBJ1-1; D unclear. The CDR3 length is 13 residues. Germline V gives CDR1 LNHNV, CDR2 YYDKDF (reference sequence). V lost 0 bases, J lost 8 bases, and 10 bases lay in between. The CDR3 sequence is CATSRDGAGEAFF. The CDR3 region has the DNA TGTGCCACCAGCAGAGACGGCGCGGGGGAAGCTTTCTTT. Full variable domain (remainder filled in from reference TRBV15 and TRBJ1-1): DAMVIQNPRYQVTQFGKPVTLSCSQTLNHNVMYWYQQKSSQAPKLLFHYYDKDFNNEADTPDNFQSRRPNTSFCFLDIRSPGLGDTAMYLCATSRDGAGEAFFGQGTRLTVV.

The chain joins TRBV5-1 to TRBJ1-3, with 10 bases aligning to TRBD1. Trimming cost V 0 bases and J 9 bases; bases outside gene matches: 0. The CDR3 consists of 13 residues. Germline V CDR1 and CDR2: SGHRS, YFSETQ. The CDR3 DNA reads TGCGCCAGCAGCTTGGGGACAGGGGGCACCATATATTTT. It codes for CASSLGTGGTIYF.

The chain has TRBV28 and TRBJ1-4; D perhaps matches TRBD1 (6 bases). Per the germline V gene, CDR1 is MDHEN and CDR2 is SYDVKM. Trimming took off 8 bases at V and 8 bases at J, with 24 bases between the two ends. This CDR3 has 16 amino acids. CDR3 nucleotide sequence: TGTGCCAGCGGGGGGGGGCCAGGGGATGTAATCGAAAAACTGTTTTTT. The encoded protein is CASGGGPGDVIEKLFF.

This sequence joins TRBV2 and TRBJ2-7; TRBD2 agrees at 7 bases. Germline loops: CDR1 SNHLY, CDR2 FYNNEI. The CDR3 contains 12 residues. The V and J ends lost 7 bases and 9 bases, in that order; junction bases with no gene match: 9. In nucleotides, the CDR3 is TGTGCCAGCAATTTCGCCGGGGGGTGGCAGTACTTC. Its protein is CASNFAGGWQYF.

V is TRBV2 and J is TRBJ2-3; 8 bases align to TRBD2. CDR1 SNHLY and CDR2 FYNNEI come from the germline V gene. After removal of 7 bases from V and 7 bases from J, the junction contained 7 bases not matched to a gene. This CDR3 is built from 13 residues. Written as DNA, the CDR3 is TGTGCCAGCATCGGGGGGGCAGGTAATACGCAGTATTTT. This sequence encodes CASIGGAGNTQYF.

V gene TRBV5-4 combines with J gene TRBJ2-5; D might be TRBD1 (6 bases). Germline V CDR1 and CDR2: SGHNT, YYREEE (reference sequence). This CDR3 comprises 11 residues. V dropped 10 bases and J dropped 4 bases, with 11 bases sitting between them. DNA for the CDR3: TGTGCCGCCAGGGGAACAGAGACCCAGTACTTC. This codes for CAARGTETQYF.

This chain uses TRBV10-3 with TRBJ2-3; 11 nucleotides agree with TRBD1. The CDR3 runs 16 residues. The germline gives CDR1 ENHRY, CDR2 SYGVKD. V shed 6 bases, J shed 7 bases, and the junction held 12 bases outside the gene matches. CDR3 sequence reads: CAISPPGTGGGNTQYF. The CDR3 region has the DNA TGTGCCATCAGCCCCCCCGGGACAGGGGGGGGTAATACGCAGTATTTT.

This sequence joins TRBV6-6 and TRBJ2-5; maybe TRBD1 (5 bases). This CDR3 is 13 amino acids long. Germline lookup yields CDR1 MNHNY and CDR2 SVGAGI (reference sequence). V gave up 6 bases and J gave up 5 bases, with 13 bases separating them. The chain's CDR3 is CASSPFRDETQYF. CDR3 in DNA: TGTGCCAGCAGCCCGTTCAGGGATGAGACCCAGTACTTC.

The chain uses TRBV7-9 and TRBJ2-7, with D possibly being TRBD2 (6 bases). Germline V gene data show CDR1 as SEHNR and CDR2 as FQNEAQ (reference sequence). V was clipped by 4 bases and J by 3 bases, with 19 bases between them. This CDR3 contains 16 residues. CDR3 sequence (DNA): TGTGCCAGCAGCTCCCCTGGGGGACTTTCCCTCTACGAGCAGTACTTC. This codes for CASSSPGGLSLYEQYF.

This chain joins TRBV5-1 and TRBJ2-5; the match to TRBD2 covers 8 bases. The CDR3 consists of 17 residues. Germline V CDR1 and CDR2: SGHRS, YFSETQ. The ends lost 0 bases at V and 5 bases at J; junction bases unmatched: 12. CDR3 sequence: CASSLGASGSSGETQYF. CDR3 coding DNA: TGCGCCAGCAGCTTGGGAGCCAGCGGGAGTTCCGGCGAGACCCAGTACTTC.

The J gene is TRBJ2-1, the V gene TRBV5-1; TRBD1 is a possible D gene (6 bases). The length of the CDR3 is 15 residues. The germline V gene encodes CDR1 SGHRS and CDR2 YFSETQ. Deletions cut 4 bases from V and 2 bases from J, with 13 bases between. CDR3 bases: TGCGCCAGCAGCCAAGACAGGATAACCTACAATGAGCAGTTCTTC. Protein sequence: CASSQDRITYNEQFF.